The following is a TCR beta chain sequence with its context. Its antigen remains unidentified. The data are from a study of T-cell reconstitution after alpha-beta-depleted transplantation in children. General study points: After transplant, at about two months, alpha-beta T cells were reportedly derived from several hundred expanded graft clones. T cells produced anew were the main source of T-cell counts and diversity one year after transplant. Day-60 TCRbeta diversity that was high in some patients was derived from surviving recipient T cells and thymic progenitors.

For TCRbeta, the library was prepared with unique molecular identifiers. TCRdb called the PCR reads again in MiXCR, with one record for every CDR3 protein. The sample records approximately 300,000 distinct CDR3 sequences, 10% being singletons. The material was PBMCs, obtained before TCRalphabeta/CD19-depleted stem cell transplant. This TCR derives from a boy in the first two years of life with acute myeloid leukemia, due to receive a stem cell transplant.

CDR3 loop: CASSYGTRRELFF. CDR3 DNA sequence: TGTGCCAGCAGTTACGGGACCCGGCGGGAGCTGTTTTTT. This chain joins TRBV6-2 or TRBV6-3 and TRBJ2-2; D might be TRBD1 or TRBD2, each matching 5 bases. The CDR3 consists of 13 residues. Trimming took off 2 bases at V and 9 bases at J, with 10 bases between the two ends. Germline CDR1 is MNHEY and CDR2 is SVGEGT.